This paragraph covers one T cell receptor beta chain sequence. V was shortened by 0 bases and J by 6 bases, with 12 bases between the two germline ends. CDR3 length equals 14 residues. From germline, CDR1 is SGHRS and CDR2 YFSETQ. Study processing details: Reference gene primer amplification yielded estimated nucleated cell counts. Only in-frame clones appear in the TCRdb table, and some are missing; sequencing was by immunoSEQ multiplex PCR. For V, J and clone size, that table is used; D and trimming come from the DNA. The sample includes 140,000 to 150,000 clones, roughly 79% of them seen just once. This entry comes from a study of blood T cell repertoires in COVID-19. Study background: Some COVID-19 samples were acute and others convalescent; all came from the United States, Italy and Spain. PBMCs, B-cell-depleted T cells, or T cells were the source of the cDNA or gDNA that made up the material.

The sample comprised peripheral blood. This TCR derives from a human donor in a cohort sampled during active COVID-19. The V and J genes are TRBV5-1 and TRBJ2-5; the D is unclear. CDR3 loop: CASSLDNGGKTQYF. The DNA for the CDR3 is TGCGCCAGCAGCTTGGATAACGGCGGAAAGACCCAGTACTTC.